Here is one T cell receptor beta chain with its context. Per the original data handling: Amplified reference gene primers provided the basis for estimating nucleated cell counts. TCRdb's copy holds only in-frame clones and misses some; the assay was immunoSEQ multiplex PCR. From that table come the V and J calls and clone size; the DNA was used to work out D and trimming. Found here are approximately 480,000 clones, 80% to 90% of them singletons; the top ten hold around 0.92%. Trimming shortened V by 4 bases and J by 5 bases, and 15 bases separated the two germline ends. Germline V gene lookup returns CDR1 GTSNPN and CDR2 SVGIG (reference sequence). The CDR3 contains 14 residues. Those enrolled in Seattle joined during active infection and were followed longitudinally afterward. The data were taken from a study of blood T cell repertoires in COVID-19. Study information: Samples representing acute and convalescent COVID-19 were sourced from the United States, Italy and Spain. PBMCs, B-cell-depleted T cells, or T cells were the source of the cDNA or gDNA that made up the material.

The sequence was collected from a man aged 18-30 years with COVID-19, enrolled during active disease. The chain recombines TRBV30 with TRBJ1-3; D call uncertain. What was sequenced was peripheral blood. The CDR3 sequence: CAWTPTGSRNTIYF. CDR3 nucleotide sequence: TGTGCCTGGACCCCAACGGGGTCTAGAAACACCATATATTTT.